This TCR beta chain was profiled in a study of cytomegalovirus exposure and HLA in healthy donors. Broader study findings: One later analysis reportedly identified an Asian-associated ancestry cluster that showed fewer N-insertions than the roughly 700-donor mean. Specificity for CMV antigens was confirmed in vitro for a few of the CMV-associated chains. TCR beta V- and J-gene trimming, according to a later analysis, was linked to a missense DCLRE1C variant.

This clone was detected a few times. Its antigen is as yet unknown. The ends were cut back, 2 bases at V and 3 bases at J, with 14 bases in the middle. This CDR3 has 15 residues. Germline CDR1 is MDHEN and CDR2 is SYDVKM. PCR amplification relied on 60 Vbeta primers (plus 13 Jbeta primers). Clones were read by immunoSEQ multiplex PCR, and TCRdb kept only the in-frame ones, dropping some. The data show about 96,000 clones, roughly 74% seen once. The chain couples TRBV28 to TRBJ2-7, with D perhaps TRBD2 (5 bases). The sequenced material came from PBMCs. This clonotype originated in a female donor in good health and CMV-seropositive. The DNA of the CDR3 is TGTGCCAGCAGTTTAGAGGGCAAGTTGAGCTACGAGCAGTACTTC. Translation: CASSLEGKLSYEQYF.